Below are 16 T cell receptor beta chains sequenced from a single sample in a study of B cell selection in AIRE deficiency. Profiling relied on immunoSEQ multiplex PCR, and the TCRdb table lists in-frame clones only, not all of them. The sample has around 26,000 clones, around 92% seen once. Regulatory T cells were sorted as CD4+CD25hiCD127low/negative cells. The sample consisted of CD4+CD25+ Tregs sorted from PBMCs. These receptors were collected from a human donor in good health.

The rearrangement joins TRBV6-1 to TRBJ2-7, with 8 bases aligning to TRBD1. This CDR3 spans 14 amino acids. Trimming removed 7 bases from V and 3 bases from J; junction bases left unmatched: 8. Germline values: CDR1 MNHNS, CDR2 SASEGT. CDR3 in amino acids: CASNKDRAFYEQYF. In nucleotides, the CDR3 is TGTGCCAGCAATAAGGACAGGGCTTTCTACGAGCAGTACTTC.

J is TRBJ1-2 and V is TRBV5-1; no clear D gene. Germline values: CDR1 SGHRS, CDR2 YFSETQ. The CDR3 totals 11 residues. With 0 bases removed from V and 5 bases from J, the gap between germline ends came to 2 bases. The CDR3: CASSLGYGYTF. CDR3 nucleotides: TGCGCCAGCAGCTTGGGTTATGGCTACACCTTC.

J is TRBJ2-3 and V is TRBV2, with D unclear. V shed 4 bases and J shed 3 bases, with 8 bases lying between them. The CDR3 covers 13 residues. CDR1 and CDR2 from the germline V gene are SNHLY and FYNNEI. The CDR3 DNA reads TGTGCCAGCAGTGGGTCACAGACAGATACGCAGTATTTT. It specifies CASSGSQTDTQYF.

The chain couples TRBV7-8 to TRBJ2-3; 11 nucleotides match TRBD2. The germline CDR1 and CDR2 sequences are SGHVS and FQNEAQ. V lost 1 base and J lost 2; bases outside the gene matches: 5. This CDR3 contains 17 residues. CDR3 sequence reads: CASSLVLAGVITDTQYF. The CDR3, as DNA: TGTGCCAGCAGCTTAGTACTAGCGGGGGTCATCACAGATACGCAGTATTTT.

The count of this clone is one. The chain uses TRBV10-2 and TRBJ1-2; D unclear. This CDR3 is 15 amino acids long. Deletions cut 3 bases from V and 2 bases from J, with 13 bases between. Germline V lookup: CDR1 WSHSY, CDR2 SAAADI. The CDR3: CASSDTRRVNYGYTF. DNA of the CDR3: TGCGCCAGCAGTGACACCCGGAGGGTCAACTATGGCTACACCTTC.

The chain links TRBV5-1 to TRBJ2-3, with no clear D. Trimming took off 4 bases at V and 4 bases at J, with 13 bases between the two ends. Germline V lookup: CDR1 SGHRS, CDR2 YFSETQ. This CDR3 comprises 14 residues. The DNA for the CDR3 is TGCGCCAGCAGCCGATTGAGGAATTCAGATACGCAGTATTTT. This encodes CASSRLRNSDTQYF. Full variable domain (outside the CDR3, taken from reference TRBV5-1 and TRBJ2-3): KAGVTQTPRYLIKTRGQQVTLSCSPISGHRSVSWYQQTPGQGLQFLFEYFSETQRNKGNFPGRFSGRQFSNSRSEMNVSTLELGDSALYLCASSRLRNSDTQYFGPGTRLTVL.

By proportion, this clone is medium-sized. This chain uses TRBV11-2 with TRBJ2-1; the D gene is possibly TRBD2 (5 bases). Between the trimmed V and J ends, which lost 5 bases and 4 bases, there was a span of 15 bases. This CDR3 region has 15 residues. Germline V gene lookup returns CDR1 SGHAT and CDR2 FQNNGV. The CDR3 DNA reads as TGTGCCAGCAGCCCAGAGTTAGCGCTATACAATGAGCAGTTCTTC. Protein: CASSPELALYNEQFF.

This clone was seen only once. This chain connects TRBV29-1 to TRBJ2-1; 9 nucleotides match TRBD2. The CDR3 sequence is 15 residues long. Germline V gives CDR1 SQVTM, CDR2 ANQGSEA. Unmatched junction bases numbered 10, after V lost 6 bases and J lost 4 bases. In nucleotides, the CDR3 is TGCAGCGTCAGATATAGCGGGGGTTGGTACAATGAGCAGTTCTTC. Protein product: CSVRYSGGWYNEQFF.

The V and J genes are TRBV4-1 and TRBJ1-3, with TRBD1 matching 9 bases. Germline loops: CDR1 MGHRA, CDR2 YSYEKL. Losses at the gene ends were 0 bases for V and 0 bases for J; bases not matched to a gene: 3. CDR3 size: 17 residues. The CDR3 coding sequence is TGCGCCAGCAGCCAAGATGACAGGGGGGGCTCTGGAAACACCATATATTTT. The encoded protein is CASSQDDRGGSGNTIYF.

J is TRBJ1-2 and V is TRBV5-1, with 9 bases matching TRBD1. Trimming removed 0 bases from V and 5 bases from J; junction bases left unmatched: 2. CDR3 size: 14 residues. Germline V gene sequence: CDR1 SGHRS, CDR2 YFSETQ. In DNA, the CDR3 is TGCGCCAGCAGCTTGGGACAGGGGGGATATGGCTACACCTTC. This translates into CASSLGQGGYGYTF.

The chain is built from TRBV30 and TRBJ2-7, with D hard to call. V lost 1 base and J lost 3, with 7 bases in between. Germline CDR1 and CDR2: GTSNPN and SVGIG (reference sequence). The CDR3 has 12 residues. CDR3 nucleotides: TGTGCCTGGAGTGGAACCGGCTACGAGCAGTACTTC. Protein sequence: CAWSGTGYEQYF.

This chain uses TRBV11-1 with TRBJ1-1; weak D call: TRBD1 (5 bases). The CDR3 is 14 amino acids. The ends were cut back, 5 bases at V and 0 bases at J, with 10 bases in the middle. Germline V gene data show CDR1 as SGHAT and CDR2 as FQDESV (reference sequence). The CDR3 nucleotides are TGTGCCAGCAGCCCGGACACCATGAACACTGAAGCTTTCTTT. Translating gives CASSPDTMNTEAFF.

This chain links TRBV28 with TRBJ1-1; D is unclear. V was cut by 1 base and J by 0 bases, with 6 bases left in between. Looked up from germline, CDR1 is MDHEN and CDR2 is SYDVKM. This CDR3 comprises 14 residues. Written as DNA, the CDR3 is TGTGCCAGCAGTTTATACGACCTGAACACTGAAGCTTTCTTT. This encodes CASSLYDLNTEAFF.

In nucleotides, the CDR3 is TGTGCCAGCAGCCTTAGGACCGCCAAAAACATTCAGTACTTC. Protein product: CASSLRTAKNIQYF. This rearrangement joins TRBV11-2 to TRBJ2-4, with D hard to call. The CDR3 has 14 residues. The V end was cut by 5 bases, the J end by 1 base, with 9 bases between. Germline V gene data show CDR1 as SGHAT and CDR2 as FQNNGV. The variable domain in full, with the rest retrieved from reference TRBV11-2 and TRBJ2-4, is EAGVAQSPRYKIIEKRQSVAFWCNPISGHATLYWYQQILGQGPKLLIQFQNNGVVDDSQLPKDRFSAERLKGVDSTLKIQPAKLEDSAVYLCASSLRTAKNIQYFGAGTRLSVL.

The chain carries TRBV4-3 and TRBJ2-5, with 8 bases fitting TRBD1. Germline V gene sequence: CDR1 LGHNA, CDR2 YSLEER. Losses at the gene ends were 0 bases for V and 2 bases for J; bases not matched to a gene: 5. The CDR3 is 16 amino acids. The CDR3 region has the DNA TGCGCCAGCAGCCAAGATCCAGGGGGCTGGCAAGAGACCCAGTACTTC. Translating gives CASSQDPGGWQETQYF.

The chain joins TRBV4-2 to TRBJ2-7, with 9 bases aligning to TRBD2. Germline-derived CDR1 and CDR2 are LGHNA and YNFKEQ. The CDR3 extends over 16 amino acids. The ends lost 1 base at V and 3 bases at J; junction bases unmatched: 7. CDR3 in amino acids: CASSQGGSGGHYEQYF. In DNA form, the CDR3 reads TGTGCCAGCAGCCAAGGGGGGAGCGGGGGGCACTACGAGCAGTACTTC.